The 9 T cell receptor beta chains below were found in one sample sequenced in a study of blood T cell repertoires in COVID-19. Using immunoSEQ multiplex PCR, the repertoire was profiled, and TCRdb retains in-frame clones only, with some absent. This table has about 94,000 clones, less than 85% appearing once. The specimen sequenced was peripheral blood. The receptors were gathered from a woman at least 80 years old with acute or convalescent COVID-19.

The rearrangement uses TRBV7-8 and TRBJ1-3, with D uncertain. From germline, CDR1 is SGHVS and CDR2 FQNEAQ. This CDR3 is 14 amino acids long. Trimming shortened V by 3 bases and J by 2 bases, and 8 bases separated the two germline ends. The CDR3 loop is CASSFGSPGNTIYF. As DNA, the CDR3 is TGTGCCAGCAGCTTTGGGAGCCCTGGAAACACCATATATTTT.

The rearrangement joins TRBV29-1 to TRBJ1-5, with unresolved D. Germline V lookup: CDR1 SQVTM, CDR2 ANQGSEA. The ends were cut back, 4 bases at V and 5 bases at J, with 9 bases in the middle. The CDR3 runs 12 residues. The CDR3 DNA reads TGCAGCGTTGGAGGGCTGGATCAGCCCCAGCATTTT. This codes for CSVGGLDQPQHF.

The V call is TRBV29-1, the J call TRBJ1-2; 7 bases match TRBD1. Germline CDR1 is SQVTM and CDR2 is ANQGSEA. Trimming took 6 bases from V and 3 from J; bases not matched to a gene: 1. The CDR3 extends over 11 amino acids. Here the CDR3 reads CSVGTDYGYTF. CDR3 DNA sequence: TGCAGCGTGGGGACAGACTATGGCTACACCTTC.

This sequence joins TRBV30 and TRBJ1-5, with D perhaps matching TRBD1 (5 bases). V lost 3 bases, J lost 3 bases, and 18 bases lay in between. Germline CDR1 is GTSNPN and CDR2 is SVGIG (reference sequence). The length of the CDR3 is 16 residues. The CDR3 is CAWSPKVTGDNQPQHF. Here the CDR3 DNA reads TGTGCCTGGAGCCCCAAAGTAACAGGTGACAATCAGCCCCAGCATTTT.

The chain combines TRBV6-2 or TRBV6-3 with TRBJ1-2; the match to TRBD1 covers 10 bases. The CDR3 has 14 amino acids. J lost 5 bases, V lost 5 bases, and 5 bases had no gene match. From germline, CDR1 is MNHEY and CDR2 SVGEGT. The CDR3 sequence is CASSPTGGGYGYTF. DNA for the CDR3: TGTGCCAGCAGTCCGACAGGGGGCGGTTATGGCTACACCTTC.

The CDR3 is CASSLRSGELFF. CDR3 coding DNA: TGTGCCAGCAGCCTGAGGTCCGGGGAGCTGTTTTTT. The gene calls are TRBV7-8 and TRBJ2-2; the D is unclear. Between the trimmed V and J ends, which lost 5 bases and 6 bases, there was a span of 7 bases. Germline V lookup: CDR1 SGHVS, CDR2 FQNEAQ. The CDR3 consists of 12 residues.

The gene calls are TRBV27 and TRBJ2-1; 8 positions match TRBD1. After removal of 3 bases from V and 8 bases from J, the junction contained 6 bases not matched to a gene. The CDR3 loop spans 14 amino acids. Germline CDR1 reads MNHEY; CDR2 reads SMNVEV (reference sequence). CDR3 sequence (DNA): TGTGCCAGCAGTTTGGGCAGGGGGCTTGATGAGCAGTTCTTC. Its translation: CASSLGRGLDEQFF.

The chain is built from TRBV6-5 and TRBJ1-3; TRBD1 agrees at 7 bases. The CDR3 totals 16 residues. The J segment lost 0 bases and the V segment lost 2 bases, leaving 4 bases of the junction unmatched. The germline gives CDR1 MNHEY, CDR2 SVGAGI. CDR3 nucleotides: TGTGCCAGCAGTTACCGGGACAGCTACTCTGGAAACACCATATATTTT. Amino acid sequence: CASSYRDSYSGNTIYF.

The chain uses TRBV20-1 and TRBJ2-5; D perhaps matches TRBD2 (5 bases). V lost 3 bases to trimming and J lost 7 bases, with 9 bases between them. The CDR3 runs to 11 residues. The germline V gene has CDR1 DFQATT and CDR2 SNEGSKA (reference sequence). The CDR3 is CSASERWTQYF. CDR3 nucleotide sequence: TGCAGTGCTAGTGAGCGGTGGACCCAGTACTTC.